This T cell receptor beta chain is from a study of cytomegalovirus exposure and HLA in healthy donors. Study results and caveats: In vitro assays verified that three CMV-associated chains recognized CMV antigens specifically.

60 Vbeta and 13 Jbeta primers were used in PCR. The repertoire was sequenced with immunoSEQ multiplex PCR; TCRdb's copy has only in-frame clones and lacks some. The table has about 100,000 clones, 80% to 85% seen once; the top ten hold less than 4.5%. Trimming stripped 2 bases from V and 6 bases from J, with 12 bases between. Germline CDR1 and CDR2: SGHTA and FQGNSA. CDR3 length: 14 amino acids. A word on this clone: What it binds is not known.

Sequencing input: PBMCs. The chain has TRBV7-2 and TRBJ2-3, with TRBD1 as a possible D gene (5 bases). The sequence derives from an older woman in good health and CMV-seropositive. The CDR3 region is CASSLKKGRDTQYF. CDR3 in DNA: TGTGCCAGCAGCTTAAAAAAGGGGCGGGATACGCAGTATTTT.